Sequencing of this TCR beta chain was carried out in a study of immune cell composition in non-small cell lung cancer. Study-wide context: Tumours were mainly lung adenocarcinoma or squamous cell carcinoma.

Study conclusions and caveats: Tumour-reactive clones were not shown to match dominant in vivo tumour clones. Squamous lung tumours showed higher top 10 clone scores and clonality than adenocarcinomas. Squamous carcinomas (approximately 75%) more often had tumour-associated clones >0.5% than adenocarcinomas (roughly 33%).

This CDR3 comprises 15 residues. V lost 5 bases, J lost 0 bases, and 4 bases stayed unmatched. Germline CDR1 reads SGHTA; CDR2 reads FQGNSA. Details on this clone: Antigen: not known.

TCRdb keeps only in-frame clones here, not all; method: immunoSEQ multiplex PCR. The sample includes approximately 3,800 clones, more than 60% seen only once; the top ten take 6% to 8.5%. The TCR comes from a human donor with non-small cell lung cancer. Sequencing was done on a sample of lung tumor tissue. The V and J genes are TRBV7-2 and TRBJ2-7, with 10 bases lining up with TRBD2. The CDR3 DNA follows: TGTGCCAGCAGCCTACTAGCGGGGAGCTCCTACGAGCAGTACTTC. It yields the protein CASSLLAGSSYEQYF. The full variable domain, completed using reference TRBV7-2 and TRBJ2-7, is GAGVSQSPSNKVTEKGKDVELRCDPISGHTALYWYRQSLGQGLEFLIYFQGNSAPDKSGLPSDRFSAERTGGSVSTLTIQRTQQEDSAVYLCASSLLAGSSYEQYFGPGTRLTVT.